What follows are 26 T cell receptor beta chains derived from one specimen sequenced in a study of shared clonotypes between healthy human individuals (dated by TCRdb to 2020 to 2021). Libraries were made using the immunoSEQ multiplex PCR assay. What TCRdb holds here is the immuneACCESS table cut down to in-frame rearrangements. Part of the clones is not present; checked against another copy, under half of the missing clones reflect an unresolved V gene, and the others are unexplained. For this sample the table gives about 2.4 million clones, of which approximately 93% were detected only once. The ten largest clonotypes hold approximately 0.37% of the sample. Input material: naive CD4+ T cells from PBMCs. The cell subset or site tag for this specimen amounts to: CD45RA+ positively selected. These receptors came from a man younger than 35 in good health. Some clones in this sample may be carry-over from other donors' samples.

This chain uses TRBV9 with TRBJ2-5; D is perhaps TRBD1 (6 bases). V lost 3 bases to trimming and J lost 7 bases, with 19 bases between them. The CDR3 is 15 residues long. The germline gives CDR1 SGDLS, CDR2 YYNGEE. The CDR3 is CASSADPGTSLTQYF. DNA for the CDR3: TGTGCCAGCAGCGCCGACCCCGGGACATCCTTGACCCAGTACTTC.

This clone has only a few counts. V and J are TRBV9 and TRBJ1-2, with D unresolved. CDR3 length: 15 amino acids. Germline lookup yields CDR1 SGDLS and CDR2 YYNGEE. Deletions cut 2 bases from V and 3 bases from J, with 14 bases between. CDR3 DNA sequence: TGTGCCAGCAGCGTTTATCCTTCTGGGGACTATGGCTACACCTTC. Its protein product is CASSVYPSGDYGYTF.

The sample holds one count of this clone. The J gene is TRBJ2-3, the V gene TRBV6-1, with 7 nucleotides matching TRBD2. This CDR3 is built from 18 residues. The germline V gene encodes CDR1 MNHNS and CDR2 SASEGT. Unmatched junction bases numbered 13, after V lost 3 bases and J lost 1 base. The CDR3 DNA sequence: TGTGCCAGCAGTGATCAAACTACTAGCGTGGTTGGCACAGATACGCAGTATTTT. Protein product: CASSDQTTSVVGTDTQYF.

The chain combines TRBV28 with TRBJ1-5; 10 bases are a match to TRBD1. The CDR3 totals 14 residues. The V segment lost 7 bases and the J segment 11 bases; nucleotides outside the gene matches: 11. The V gene's germline CDR1 is MDHEN and CDR2 SYDVKM. The CDR3 DNA sequence: TGTGCCAGCACCTTAGGACAGGGGGTTTTTTCCCAGCATTTT. It translates to CASTLGQGVFSQHF.

CDR3 in amino acids: CASSPRGWGLGANVLTF. CDR3 bases: TGTGCCAGCAGTCCCCGGGGGTGGGGTCTGGGGGCCAACGTCCTGACTTTC. The gene calls are TRBV28 and TRBJ2-6, with TRBD2 as a possible D gene (6 bases). Germline CDR1 reads MDHEN; CDR2 reads SYDVKM. The length of the CDR3 is 17 residues. The germline V and J ends were trimmed by 5 bases and 4 bases, with 18 bases remaining between them. The full variable domain, with the rest looked up from reference TRBV28 and TRBJ2-6, is DVKVTQSSRYLVKRTGEKVFLECVQDMDHENMFWYRQDPGLGLRLIYFSYDVKMKEKGDIPEGYSVSREKKERFSLILESASTNQTSMYLCASSPRGWGLGANVLTFGAGSRLTVL.

This clone was recorded only once. The rearrangement uses TRBV7-2 and TRBJ2-1; D possibly corresponds to TRBD2 (5 bases). Germline CDR1 SGHTA, CDR2 FQGNSA. The CDR3 totals 11 residues. V was clipped by 5 bases and J by 9 bases, with 8 bases between them. CDR3 in amino acids: CASSTEGEQFF. CDR3 in DNA: TGTGCCAGCAGCACAGAGGGTGAGCAGTTCTTC. Variable domain in full (rest from reference TRBV7-2 and TRBJ2-1): GAGVSQSPSNKVTEKGKDVELRCDPISGHTALYWYRQSLGQGLEFLIYFQGNSAPDKSGLPSDRFSAERTGGSVSTLTIQRTQQEDSAVYLCASSTEGEQFFGPGTRLTVL.

The chain recombines TRBV9 with TRBJ2-7, with D maybe TRBD2 (6 bases). Per germline, CDR1 SGDLS and CDR2 YYNGEE. The CDR3 is 13 amino acids. Trimming pared 0 bases from V and 5 bases from J, leaving 9 bases between. The CDR3 is CASSVDGGDEQYF. The CDR3 bases are TGTGCCAGCAGCGTAGATGGAGGGGACGAGCAGTACTTC.

The sample holds a few counts of this clone. The chain has TRBV9 and TRBJ1-3; D remains ambiguous. V gave up 4 bases and J gave up 4 bases, with 6 bases separating them. The CDR3 has 12 residues. Germline CDR1 reads SGDLS; CDR2 reads YYNGEE. DNA of the CDR3: TGTGCCAGCAGCCCAGAAGGAAACACCATATATTTT. It yields the protein CASSPEGNTIYF. The full variable domain, completed using reference TRBV9 and TRBJ1-3, is DSGVTQTPKHLITATGQRVTLRCSPRSGDLSVYWYQQSLDQGLQFLIQYYNGEERAKGNILERFSAQQFPDLHSELNLSSLELGDSALYFCASSPEGNTIYFGEGSWLTVV.

V and J are TRBV15 and TRBJ1-3, with 7 bases matching TRBD1. Unmatched junction bases numbered 5, after V lost 5 bases and J lost 1 base. This CDR3 is 15 amino acids long. Germline values: CDR1 LNHNV, CDR2 YYDKDF (reference sequence). The CDR3 nucleotides are TGTGCCACCAGCTTTCAACAGGGGTCTGGAAACACCATATATTTT. It translates to CATSFQQGSGNTIYF.

V and J are TRBV18 and TRBJ1-5; the D is unclear. Germline CDR1 is KGHSH and CDR2 is LQKENI. V was trimmed by 2 bases and J by 0 bases, leaving 17 bases between them. The CDR3 consists of 18 residues. The DNA for the CDR3 is TGTGCCAGCTCACCAGGGCAGGATGCACCGTATAGCAATCAGCCCCAGCATTTT. This codes for CASSPGQDAPYSNQPQHF.

The chain has TRBV19 and TRBJ1-2; D is unclear. The length of the CDR3 is 16 residues. V shed 3 bases and J shed 8 bases, with 22 bases lying between them. Germline assignment: CDR1 LNHDA and CDR2 SQIVND (reference sequence). CDR3 nucleotide sequence: TGTGCCAGTAGTATTATGCATAGTTGGCAGGCATCGGGCTACACCTTC. Its protein is CASSIMHSWQASGYTF.

This clone was counted a single time. The chain links TRBV28 to TRBJ1-6, with TRBD1 identical over 7 bases. V shed 7 bases and J 15 bases; nucleotides not matched to a gene: 18. CDR3 length: 15 residues. The germline gives CDR1 MDHEN, CDR2 SYDVKM. CDR3 residues: CASTPFPGQLIFLHF. In DNA form, the CDR3 reads TGTGCCAGCACTCCTTTCCCGGGACAGCTAATATTCCTCCACTTT. The whole variable domain, remainder taken from reference TRBV28 and TRBJ1-6, is DVKVTQSSRYLVKRTGEKVFLECVQDMDHENMFWYRQDPGLGLRLIYFSYDVKMKEKGDIPEGYSVSREKKERFSLILESASTNQTSMYLCASTPFPGQLIFLHFGNGTRLTVT.

The chain employs TRBV30 and TRBJ2-1, with TRBD1 as a possible D gene (5 bases). The length of the CDR3 is 13 residues. CDR1 is GTSNPN and CDR2 is SVGIG in the germline V gene (reference sequence). The V end was cut by 2 bases, the J end by 9 bases, with 14 bases between. CDR3 DNA: TGTGCCTGGAGTATAATGGAGCAGGGTGAGCAGTTCTTC. This sequence encodes CAWSIMEQGEQFF.

V is TRBV5-1 and J is TRBJ2-1, with 10 nucleotides matching TRBD2. J was trimmed by 8 bases and V by 1 base; bases with no gene match: 6. Germline loops: CDR1 SGHRS, CDR2 YFSETQ. This CDR3 comprises 15 residues. This chain's CDR3 is CASSLTSGKVDEQFF. DNA for the CDR3: TGCGCCAGCAGCTTGACTAGCGGGAAAGTGGATGAGCAGTTCTTC.

The chain links TRBV5-1 to TRBJ1-2; weak D call: TRBD1 (6 bases). The CDR3 extends over 14 amino acids. Per germline, CDR1 SGHRS and CDR2 YFSETQ. The ends were cut back, 0 bases at V and 4 bases at J, with 10 bases in the middle. The CDR3 nucleotides read TGCGCCAGCAGCTTGGATGGAGGGGGCTATGGCTACACCTTC. Protein sequence: CASSLDGGGYGYTF.

In this sample, this clone turned up once. The chain links TRBV18 to TRBJ2-3; D is undetermined. The CDR3 runs to 12 residues. Germline loops: CDR1 KGHSH, CDR2 LQKENI. Trimming removed 0 bases from V and 7 bases from J, with 5 bases in between. The CDR3 DNA sequence: TGTGCCAGCTCACCACCGACTTATACGCAGTATTTT. Translated: CASSPPTYTQYF.

This chain uses TRBV6-1 with TRBJ1-1; D is undetermined. The CDR3 extends over 13 amino acids. V lost 8 bases, J lost 3 bases, and 13 bases lay in between. The V gene's germline CDR1 is MNHNS and CDR2 SASEGT. The CDR3 nucleotides are TGTGCCAGCTCGTTCGGCGGGTACACTGAAGCTTTCTTT. Translated, it gives CASSFGGYTEAFF.

Of note for this clone: The sample carries other DNA sequences with the same CDR3. The chain combines TRBV9 with TRBJ2-5; TRBD2 matches at 10 bases. This CDR3 is built from 16 residues. CDR1 is SGDLS and CDR2 is YYNGEE in the germline V gene. V gave up 0 bases and J gave up 5 bases; unmatched junction bases: 7. As DNA, the CDR3 is TGTGCCAGCAGCGTAGGGAGGCTAGCGGGAGTGGAGACCCAGTACTTC. Translation: CASSVGRLAGVETQYF.

The chain carries TRBV5-1 and TRBJ2-3; D remains ambiguous. The germline gives CDR1 SGHRS, CDR2 YFSETQ. V lost 2 bases, J lost 5 bases, and 21 bases lay in between. CDR3 length equals 17 residues. In DNA, the CDR3 is TGCGCCAGCAGCTTCGATTCGGGCACGCCTAGGGAAGATACGCAGTATTTT. Translating it yields CASSFDSGTPREDTQYF.

The chain is built from TRBV13 and TRBJ2-3; 12 positions match TRBD2. Germline V gene sequence: CDR1 PRHDT, CDR2 FYEKMQ (reference sequence). Trimming at V came to 5 bases and at J to 1 base, leaving 7 bases not matched to a gene. The CDR3 loop spans 17 amino acids. The CDR3 nucleotides are TGTGCCAGCAGCCCACCTTGGACTAGCGGGGGCACAGATACGCAGTATTTT. Amino acid sequence: CASSPPWTSGGTDTQYF.

The chain combines TRBV28 with TRBJ1-4, with TRBD1 matching 7 bases. Germline CDR1 MDHEN, CDR2 SYDVKM. This CDR3 region has 15 residues. The V gene end was trimmed by 2 bases and the J gene end by 4 bases; junction bases not matched to a gene: 4. CDR3 protein: CASSLGGQFNEKLFF. DNA of the CDR3: TGTGCCAGCAGTTTAGGGGGACAGTTTAATGAAAAACTGTTTTTT.

The CDR3 loop reads CASRAGSSPLHF. In DNA form, the CDR3 reads TGTGCCAGCAGGGCAGGGAGTTCACCCCTCCACTTT. The chain has TRBV28 and TRBJ1-6; a possible D gene is TRBD1 (5 bases). V dropped 6 bases and J dropped 9 bases, with 9 bases sitting between them. The germline V gene encodes CDR1 MDHEN and CDR2 SYDVKM. The CDR3 consists of 12 residues.

This chain links TRBV6-6 with TRBJ2-2; D gene ambiguous. Per germline, CDR1 MNHNY and CDR2 SVGAGI (reference sequence). The CDR3 is 13 residues long. V was clipped by 6 bases and J by 5 bases, with 10 bases between them. This chain's CDR3 is CASSPWTTGELFF. Here the CDR3 DNA reads TGTGCCAGCAGCCCCTGGACGACCGGGGAGCTGTTTTTT.

This chain links TRBV4-3 with TRBJ2-2, with D unclear. CDR3 size: 15 residues. Germline V gives CDR1 LGHNA, CDR2 YSLEER. The germline V and J ends were trimmed by 0 bases and 9 bases, with 14 bases remaining between them. Here the CDR3 reads CASSQDWGSRRELFF. The CDR3, as DNA: TGCGCCAGCAGCCAAGATTGGGGTAGTAGGAGGGAGCTGTTTTTT.

The chain recombines TRBV2 with TRBJ2-3; 7 nucleotides agree with TRBD2. Germline CDR1 and CDR2: SNHLY and FYNNEI. Germline trimming cut 4 bases from V and 4 bases from J; bases unmatched to any gene: 5. The CDR3 contains 14 residues. The CDR3, as DNA: TGTGCCAGCAGTGCGACTAGCTCGGCAGATACGCAGTATTTT. It encodes CASSATSSADTQYF.

The V call is TRBV7-3, the J call TRBJ1-1; TRBD1 might be the D (6 bases). Trimming took 5 bases from V and 5 from J, leaving 18 bases between them. The CDR3 has 15 residues. Germline loops: CDR1 SGHTA, CDR2 FQGTGA. Written as DNA, the CDR3 is TGTGCCAGCAGCCCACTTACCAGGGGAACGACTGAAGCTTTCTTT. Translation gives CASSPLTRGTTEAFF.